This T cell receptor (beta chain) was sequenced in a study of T cells in Graves' hyperthyroidism and ophthalmopathy (dated by TCRdb to between 2018 and 2021). Regarding the study in general: Peripheral blood samples were taken at the time of initial diagnosis, prior to any treatment. To identify distinguishing TCR V-J signatures, a discovery cohort of some 100 patients was used, comprising 43 with Graves' ophthalmopathy and approximately 58 with stable Graves' hyperthyroidism. Whether ophthalmopathy could be predicted prospectively was tested in an independent validation cohort made up of roughly 19 hyperthyroidism patients plus 17 patients who later progressed to ophthalmopathy. The approximately 98 discovery patients were randomly divided into training and test sets at a 7:3 ratio. In several Graves' hyperthyroidism patients, the study also compared T-cell repertoires from thyroid tissue with T-cell repertoires from blood. TCR Vbeta CDR3 sequencing of 130 to 150 peripheral blood samples (under 45 ophthalmopathy, 75 to 80 hyperthyroidism and approximately 17 progressor patients) is reported in the paper. After blood sampling, hyperthyroidism patients were treated with methimazole at a starting dose of 30 mg daily, and ophthalmopathy patients were treated with high-dose intravenous methylprednisolone. The research as a whole found: Most expanded thyroid clonotypes (frequency above 0.001) were also detected in blood, suggesting blood repertoires may reflect thyroid immune responses. Sample size was not statistically predetermined, and blinding of investigators to group allocation was not performed. In validation, the model predicted progression to ophthalmopathy with roughly 66% sensitivity and over 72% specificity, a median of 6.5 months before onset. A model built on a 13 V-J signature distinguished ophthalmopathy from stable hyperthyroidism, reaching over 85% sensitivity and under 84% specificity in cross-validation and 80%/75% in testing.

This clonotype appeared a few times. Which antigen it targets is not known. No qualities accompany the bases; no much larger clone lies one base away. Amplification of TCR beta CDR3 regions was carried out from RNA transcripts. The first round of RT-PCR for the TCR CDR3 was performed with the HTBI primer set and the Qiagen OneStep RT-PCR kit. The libraries were constructed in a second round of multiplex PCR and then size-selected and purified. Libraries were sequenced paired-end with 100 bp reads on an Illumina HiSeq2000. The published analysis was carried out like this. SOAPnuke was used to process the raw data, removing reads that contained adapters or uncalled bases, had a mean Phred below 15, or lacked an exact match to the constant primer or identifier. High-quality paired reads were merged using COPE v1.2.5, and each unique nucleotide sequence was defined as a clonotype. MiTCR v1.1 was used to align the clonotypes against IMGT TRBV, TRBD and TRBJ reference segments. Only V-J combinations with frequency above 0.0001, covering about 99% of repertoires, were analysed. The TCS score was defined as the ratio of F50 (clonal expansion) to E x V (chaos), calculated using BLOSUM62-based TCRdist between CDR3 peptides within each V-J. Welch's t-statistics and random forest reduced around 550 V-J features to 10 to 15, which were used in a naive Bayes classifier (R e1071). The raw public data were reprocessed by TCRdb itself: fastp quality trimming at Q25, MiXCR clonotype calling, in-frame beta chains only. Entries are consolidated by CDR3 protein sequence, retaining the most common genes and DNA. What appears here as the V and J calls and clone size reflects TCRdb's work, not the paper's. In all, the sample holds around 620,000 distinct CDR3 sequences, and 12% to 15% of those were seen once. The ten largest clonotypes hold around 7% of the sample.

Including cysteine and phenylalanine, the CDR3 has 15 amino acids. Solely the CDR3 DNA is kept, with 45 bases framed from the first base. The germline V gene (reference sequence) sets CDR1 to LNHDA and CDR2 to SQIVND. V is trimmed back by 6 bases and J by 9 bases, and the junction contains 16 bases that no gene match accounts for. Moderately to severely active disease, a Clinical Activity Score of at least 3, a NOSPECS grade of at least 4, and a duration under 3 months were present in ophthalmopathy patients. Exclusion was applied to patients with uncontrolled infections, other autoimmune diseases, pregnancy or lactation. Diagnoses relied on clinical symptoms, serum thyroxine and TRAb, thyroid ultrasound and orbital computed tomography. PBMCs were separated from roughly 10 ml of fresh peripheral blood using Ficoll-Paque density gradient centrifugation. Total RNA was extracted with Trizol reagent, and quality was checked on an Agilent 2100 Bioanalyzer.

Material: blood. The chain links TRBV19 with TRBJ1-2; 7 of the junction bases match TRBD1. The receptor was derived from a woman between 18 and 30 years old with Graves' ophthalmopathy. The CDR3: CASRNLIGQEGSYTF. The sequenced DNA is TGTGCCAGTAGGAACTTAATCGGACAGGAGGGGAGCTACACCTTC.